A few counts support the clone carrying this T cell receptor beta chain. This entry comes from a study of beta chain features in type 1 diabetes. Every bit of the isolated RNA underwent reverse transcription, so sequencing read expressed TCRB transcripts. Only in-frame clones appear in the TCRdb table, and some are missing; sequencing was by immunoSEQ multiplex PCR. The sample includes around 320,000 clones, around 15% of them seen just once. The CDR3 runs to 13 residues. V shed 6 bases and J shed 4 bases, with 12 bases lying between them. Germline V gene sequence: CDR1 MNHNY, CDR2 SVGAGI (reference sequence). Blood was drawn once from each donor into heparinised tubes. The draws averaged roughly 120 mL.

The chain recombines TRBV6-6 with TRBJ1-1; D remains ambiguous. The sample taken for sequencing was central memory CD4+ T cells from blood. The TCR originated in a young man in good health. CDR3 sequence (DNA): TGTGCCAGCAGCCAATACGCCGCCACTGAAGCTTTCTTT. It yields the protein CASSQYAATEAFF.